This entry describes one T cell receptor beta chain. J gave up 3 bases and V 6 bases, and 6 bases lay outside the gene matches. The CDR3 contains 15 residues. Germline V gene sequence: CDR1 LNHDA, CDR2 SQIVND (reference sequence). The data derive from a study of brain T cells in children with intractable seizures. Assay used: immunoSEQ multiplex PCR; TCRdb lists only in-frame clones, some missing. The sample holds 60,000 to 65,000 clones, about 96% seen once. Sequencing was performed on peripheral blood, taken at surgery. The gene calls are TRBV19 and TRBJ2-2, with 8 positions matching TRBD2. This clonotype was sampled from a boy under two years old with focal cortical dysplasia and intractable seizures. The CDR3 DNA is TGTGCCAGTAGGGTTAGCGGGGCAGACACCGGGGAGCTGTTTTTT. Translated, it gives CASRVSGADTGELFF. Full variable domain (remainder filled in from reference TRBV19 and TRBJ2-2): DGGITQSPKYLFRKEGQNVTLSCEQNLNHDAMYWYRQDPGQGLRLIYYSQIVNDFQKGDIAEGYSVSREKKESFPLTVTSAQKNPTAFYLCASRVSGADTGELFFGEGSRLTVL.